The entry that follows covers one TCR beta chain sequence. This specimen belongs to a study of blood T cell repertoires in COVID-19. The assay was immunoSEQ multiplex PCR, and TCRdb's table has in-frame clones only and misses some. This table holds more than 45,000 clones, about 80% found once. The V gene's germline CDR1 is LNHNV and CDR2 YYDKDF (reference sequence). This CDR3 is built from 18 residues. The V segment lost 2 bases and the J segment 5 bases; nucleotides outside the gene matches: 18. The rearrangement links TRBV15 to TRBJ2-7; 7 nucleotides agree with TRBD2. This receptor was identified in a human donor in a cohort sampled during active COVID-19. Sequencing was performed on peripheral blood. The CDR3 loop reads CATSRPTVLASAADEQYF. The CDR3 nucleotides are TGTGCCACCAGCAGACCCACGGTACTAGCGTCCGCAGCAGACGAGCAGTACTTC.